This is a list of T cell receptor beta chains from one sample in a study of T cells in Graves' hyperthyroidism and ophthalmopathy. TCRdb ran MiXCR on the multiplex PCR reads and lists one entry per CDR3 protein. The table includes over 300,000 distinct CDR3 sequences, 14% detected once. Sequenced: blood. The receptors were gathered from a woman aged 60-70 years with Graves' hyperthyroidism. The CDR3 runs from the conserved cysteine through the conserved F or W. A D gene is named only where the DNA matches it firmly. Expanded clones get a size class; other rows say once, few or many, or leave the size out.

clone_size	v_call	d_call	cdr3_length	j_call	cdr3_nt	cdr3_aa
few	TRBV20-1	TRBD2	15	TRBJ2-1	TGCAGTGCTAGGGTAGCGGGAGGGCCTTTGGATGAGCAGTTCTTC	CSARVAGGPLDEQFF
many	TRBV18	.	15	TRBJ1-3	TGTGCCAGCTCACCTGGACCAACCAGTGGAAACACCATATATTTT	CASSPGPTSGNTIYF
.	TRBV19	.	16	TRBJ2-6	TGTGCCAGTAGCACTGGGGAACGCTCTGGGGCCAACGTCCTGACTTTC	CASSTGERSGANVLTF
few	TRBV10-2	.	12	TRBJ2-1	TGCGCCAGCAGTGTCAGAAACAATGAGCAGTTCTTC	CASSVRNNEQFF
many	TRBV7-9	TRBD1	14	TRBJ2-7	TGTGCCAGCAGCTCCCGGGACAGGGGTTCCGAGCAGTACTTC	CASSSRDRGSEQYF
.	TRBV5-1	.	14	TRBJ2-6	TGCGCCAGCGGACCTTCGGGGGGGGCCAACGTCCTGACTTTC	CASGPSGGANVLTF
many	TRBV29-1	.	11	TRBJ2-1	TGCAGCGTCGCTGCGTCGGGTGAGCAGTTCTTC	CSVAASGEQFF
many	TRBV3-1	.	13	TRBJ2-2	TGTGCCAGCAGCCACAGGGTCACCGGGGAGCTGTTTTTT	CASSHRVTGELFF
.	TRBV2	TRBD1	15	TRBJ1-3	TGTGCCAGCAGTGAAGGGGGGGACAGAGGAAACACCATATATTTT	CASSEGGDRGNTIYF
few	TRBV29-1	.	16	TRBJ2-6	TGCAGCGTTGGCGGGTCATCTAGCTCTGGGGCCAACGTCCTGACTTTC	CSVGGSSSSGANVLTF
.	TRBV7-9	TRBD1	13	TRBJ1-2	TGTGCCAGCAGACGGGACAGGGCGGATGGCTACACCTTC	CASRRDRADGYTF
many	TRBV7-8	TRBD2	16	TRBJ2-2	TGTGCCAGCAGCTTAGGGGGACTAGCGAACACCGGGGAGCTGTTTTTT	CASSLGGLANTGELFF
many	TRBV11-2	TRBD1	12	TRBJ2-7	TGTGCCAGCAGCGACTGGGACAGCGAGCAGTACTTC	CASSDWDSEQYF
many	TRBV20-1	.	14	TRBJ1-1	TGCAGTGCTAGAGCCCATCAGGGGTACACTGAAGCTTTCTTT	CSARAHQGYTEAFF
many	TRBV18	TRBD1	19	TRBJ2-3	TGTGCCAGCTCAAGACGAGCCGGGACAGGGTCTACTAGCACAGATACGCAGTATTTT	CASSRRAGTGSTSTDTQYF
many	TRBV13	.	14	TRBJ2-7	TGTGCAGTGAGACGGAAGGGCGGGTCCTACGAGCAGTACTTC	CAVRRKGGSYEQYF
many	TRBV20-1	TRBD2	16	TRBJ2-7	TGCAGTGCTAGAGATTTTCTAGCGGGAGGTACATACGAGCAGTACTTC	CSARDFLAGGTYEQYF
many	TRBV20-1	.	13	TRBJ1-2	TGCAGTGCCTATGTACATAAGAACTATGGCTACACCTTC	CSAYVHKNYGYTF
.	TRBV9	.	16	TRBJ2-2	TGTGCCAGCAGGAGGGGCTCAGGGTCGGGGGCCGGGGAGCTGTTTTTT	CASRRGSGSGAGELFF
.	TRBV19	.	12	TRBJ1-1	TGTGCCAGTAGGGAACAGGACACTGAAGCTTTCTTT	CASREQDTEAFF
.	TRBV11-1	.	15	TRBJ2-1	TGTGCCAGCAGCCAACTAGCCGGCGTCTACAATGAGCAGTTCTTC	CASSQLAGVYNEQFF
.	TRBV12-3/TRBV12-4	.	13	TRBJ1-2	TGTGCCAGCAGTCCTCCCAGGGTCGGTGGCTACACCTTC	CASSPPRVGGYTF
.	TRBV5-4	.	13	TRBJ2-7	TGTGCCAGCAGCTCCCGGACAGATATTCTGCAGTACTTC	CASSSRTDILQYF
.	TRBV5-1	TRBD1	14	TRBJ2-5	TGCGCCAGCAGCTTGGGGGACAGACGCGAGACCCAGTACTTC	CASSLGDRRETQYF
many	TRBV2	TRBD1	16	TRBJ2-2	TGTGCCAGCAGTGGGACAGGAAGCCCCCGGGTCGGGGAGCTGTTTTTT	CASSGTGSPRVGELFF
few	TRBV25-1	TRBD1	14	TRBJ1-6	TGTGCCAGTACGGACAGGGGGCGTTCTTCACCCCTCCACTTT	CASTDRGRSSPLHF
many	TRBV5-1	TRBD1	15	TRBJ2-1	TGCGCCAGCTTCCAGGGGGTGAGCTCCTACAATGAGCAGTTCTTC	CASFQGVSSYNEQFF
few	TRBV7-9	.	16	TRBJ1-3	TGTGCCAGCAGGCCTTTATTGGGACCGCTTGGAAACACCATATATTTT	CASRPLLGPLGNTIYF
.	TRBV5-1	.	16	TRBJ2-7	TGCGCCAGCAGCTTGGCTTCTGGACCCGCCGCCTACGAGCAGTACTTC	CASSLASGPAAYEQYF
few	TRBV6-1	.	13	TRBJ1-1	TGTGCCAGCAAAGGGTCCCCGAACACTGAAGCTTTCTTT	CASKGSPNTEAFF
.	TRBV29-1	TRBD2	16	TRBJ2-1	TGCAGCGTTGAAGATGGGGCTAGCGGGTCCGCCGGCGAGCAGTTCTTC	CSVEDGASGSAGEQFF